Below are 5 T cell receptor beta chains sequenced from a single sample in a study of cytomegalovirus exposure and HLA in healthy donors. 60 Vbeta and 13 Jbeta primers were used in PCR. The protocol was immunoSEQ multiplex PCR, while the TCRdb copy is restricted to in-frame clones and leaves out a portion. The sample lists some 130,000 clones, approximately 60% occurring once. The sequencing sample was made of PBMCs. Receptors were obtained from a woman aged 40 to 55 in good health and CMV-seronegative.

The chain couples TRBV30 to TRBJ2-1, with 8 bases lining up with TRBD2. Trimming at V came to 2 bases and at J to 9 bases, leaving 6 bases not matched to a gene. Germline loops: CDR1 GTSNPN, CDR2 SVGIG (reference sequence). The CDR3 spans 13 residues. The CDR3 bases are TGTGCCTGGAGTTCCGGGGGGGCCCCTGAGCAGTTCTTC. It specifies CAWSSGGAPEQFF.

The chain is built from TRBV6-1 and TRBJ2-3; 7 bases are shared with TRBD1. Per germline, CDR1 MNHNS and CDR2 SASEGT. J gave up 4 bases and V 8 bases, and 12 bases lay outside the gene matches. The CDR3 has 15 amino acids. The CDR3 nucleotides are TGTGCCAGCCGCCTAAGGGGGCAAGGGGCAGATACGCAGTATTTT. Translation: CASRLRGQGADTQYF.

The chain carries TRBV7-9 and TRBJ2-5; 7 bases agree with TRBD2. The CDR3 sequence is 14 residues long. The V segment lost 4 bases and the J segment 5 bases; nucleotides outside the gene matches: 7. The germline V gene encodes CDR1 SEHNR and CDR2 FQNEAQ (reference sequence). The DNA of the CDR3 is TGTGCCAGCAGCTGGGAGGGCGGGGTCGAGACCCAGTACTTC. Translating it yields CASSWEGGVETQYF.

As regards this clone: The junction shows a germline mismatch at one end, possibly a read error. V gene TRBV2 combines with J gene TRBJ2-1; 7 nucleotides align to TRBD1. The CDR3 extends over 12 amino acids. Germline V gene sequence: CDR1 SNHLY, CDR2 FYNNEI. CDR3 coding DNA: TGTGCCGGCAGCCGGGACAGCAATGAGCAGTTCTTC. Protein product: CAGSRDSNEQFF.

This clone was observed a handful of times. The chain combines TRBV28 with TRBJ2-7; maybe TRBD2 (5 bases). This CDR3 region has 14 residues. Germline CDR1 reads MDHEN; CDR2 reads SYDVKM. The V gene lost 6 bases and the J gene lost 2 bases, with 14 bases spanning the gap. CDR3 in amino acids: CASRDPTGTYEQYF. In DNA form, the CDR3 reads TGTGCCAGCAGGGATCCCACCGGGACCTACGAGCAGTACTTC.